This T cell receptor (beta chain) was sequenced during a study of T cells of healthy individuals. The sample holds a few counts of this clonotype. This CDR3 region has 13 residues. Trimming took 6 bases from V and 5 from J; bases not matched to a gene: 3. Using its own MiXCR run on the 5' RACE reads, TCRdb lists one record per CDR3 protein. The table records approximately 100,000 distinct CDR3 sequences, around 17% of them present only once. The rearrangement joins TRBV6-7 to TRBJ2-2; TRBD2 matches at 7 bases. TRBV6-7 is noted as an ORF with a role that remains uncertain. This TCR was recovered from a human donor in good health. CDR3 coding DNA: TGTGCCAGCAGCATCGGGGGGACCGGGGAGCTGTTTTTT. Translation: CASSIGGTGELFF.